This T cell receptor beta chain was sequenced during a study of T cell repertoires in cytomegalovirus infection. TCRdb passed the reads through MiXCR, listing each CDR3 protein once. The repertoire includes about 260,000 distinct CDR3 sequences, approximately 9.1% of them detected once, and about 15% sits in the top ten. This clonotype has a count of ten or more. Trimming took 5 bases from V and 9 from J, leaving 11 bases between them. CDR3 length: 13 amino acids. Germline lookup yields CDR1 SGHTA and CDR2 FQGNSA. The sequenced sample consisted of PBMCs. The source of this sequence is a human donor in good health (CMV status not recorded). Some clones in this sample may be carry-over from other donors' samples. The chain joins TRBV7-2 to TRBJ1-6; a possible D gene is TRBD1 (5 bases). The CDR3 sequence: CASSPQGFSPLHF. The CDR3 nucleotides read TGTGCCAGCAGCCCCCAGGGATTTTCACCCCTCCACTTT.